These 30 T cell receptor beta chains came from one sample sequenced in a study of T-cell reconstitution after alpha-beta-depleted transplantation in children. Preparation of the TCRbeta library was carried out with unique molecular identifiers. TCRdb recomputed calls from the PCR reads with MiXCR, one row per CDR3 protein. The sample lists roughly 120,000 distinct CDR3 sequences, under 13% occurring once. Sequenced material: PBMCs from the stem cell graft donor, taken from the stem cell graft. Every receptor here comes from a human donor who donated a stem cell graft to a child with acute lymphoblastic leukemia.

This clonotype was seen at least ten times. The rearrangement joins TRBV5-1 to TRBJ2-2, with a tentative D call TRBD2 (6 bases). Germline values: CDR1 SGHRS, CDR2 YFSETQ. The CDR3 is 16 residues long. V gave up 0 bases and J gave up 4 bases, with 13 bases separating them. CDR3 sequence reads: CASSLGPTGGTGELFF. CDR3 nucleotide sequence: TGCGCCAGCAGCTTGGGACCCACCGGGGGCACCGGGGAGCTGTTTTTT.

Ten or more counts support this clonotype. The gene calls are TRBV7-2 and TRBJ2-7; 13 bases line up with TRBD2. The J segment lost 1 base and the V segment lost 6 bases, leaving 3 bases of the junction unmatched. The CDR3 consists of 15 residues. Germline assignment: CDR1 SGHTA and CDR2 FQGNSA. The CDR3 region is CASSMTSGGSYEQYF. The CDR3 coding sequence is TGTGCCAGCAGTATGACTAGCGGGGGGTCCTACGAGCAGTACTTC.

This rearrangement joins TRBV30 to TRBJ2-7, with TRBD1 as a possible D gene (5 bases). V was cut by 0 bases and J by 1 base, with 7 bases left in between. Germline lookup yields CDR1 GTSNPN and CDR2 SVGIG (reference sequence). CDR3 length equals 13 residues. The CDR3: CAWSVQASYEQYF. CDR3 bases: TGTGCCTGGAGTGTACAGGCGTCCTACGAGCAGTACTTC.

In this sample, this clonotype turned up many times. The J gene is TRBJ2-1, the V gene TRBV6-2 or TRBV6-3; 10 bases are shared with TRBD2. CDR1 is MNHEY, CDR2 SVGEGT, per germline. The junction had 8 bases not matched to a gene; V was cut back by 2 bases and J by 4 bases. The CDR3 totals 17 residues. The CDR3 DNA is TGTGCCAGCAGTTACGGGCTAGCGGGAGCGAATTACAATGAGCAGTTCTTC. It yields the protein CASSYGLAGANYNEQFF.

This CDR3 reads CASTRGGANYEQYF. The DNA for the CDR3 is TGTGCCAGCACCCGGGGGGGGGCGAACTACGAGCAGTACTTC. This chain uses TRBV12-3 or TRBV12-4 with TRBJ2-7, with 8 nucleotides matching TRBD2. The trim removed 7 bases at V and 3 bases at J, leaving 8 bases unmatched. The CDR3 extends over 14 amino acids.

This clonotype was counted ten times or more. V gene TRBV5-5 combines with J gene TRBJ2-2, with D unclear. This CDR3 spans 14 amino acids. V shed 1 base and J shed 2 bases, with 6 bases lying between them. CDR1 is SGHKS, CDR2 YYEKEE, per germline (reference sequence). CDR3 protein: CASSLFLNTGELFF. CDR3 sequence (DNA): TGTGCCAGCAGCTTGTTTCTTAACACCGGGGAGCTGTTTTTT.

This clonotype was seen at least ten times. This chain uses TRBV12-3 or TRBV12-4 with TRBJ1-2, with D uncertain. The germline V and J ends were trimmed by 6 bases and 4 bases, with 3 bases remaining between them. The CDR3 loop spans 10 amino acids. The CDR3 coding sequence is TGTGCCAGCAGGAGCTATGGCTACACCTTC. This gives the protein CASRSYGYTF.

At least ten counts were recorded for this clonotype. The chain links TRBV25-1 to TRBJ2-1, with 8 positions matching TRBD1. Germline V gene data show CDR1 as MGHDK and CDR2 as SYGVNS. V lost 2 bases to trimming and J lost 6 bases; unmatched junction nucleotides: 9. CDR3 length: 16 amino acids. The CDR3, as DNA: TGTGCCAGCAGTGAAGCCTTAGGACAGGGAGGCAATGAGCAGTTCTTC. It encodes CASSEALGQGGNEQFF.

Turning to this clonotype: A read error may be the cause here, since a much bigger clone is one base away. In DNA form, the CDR3 reads TGCAGTGCTAGAGTAACGTGGGGGGGCTTCATGGAGACCCAGTACTTC. This translates into CSARVTWGGFMETQYF. This chain joins TRBV20-1 and TRBJ2-5, with a weak D call TRBD2 (7 bases). This CDR3 has 16 amino acids. The germline CDR1 and CDR2 sequences are DFQATT and SNEGSKA (reference sequence). V lost 1 base and J lost 5, with 20 bases in between.

This clonotype came up many times. The chain is built from TRBV4-1 and TRBJ2-5, with 10 bases lining up with TRBD1. After removal of 3 bases from V and 5 bases from J, the junction contained 6 bases not matched to a gene. CDR3 length equals 15 residues. Germline V lookup: CDR1 MGHRA, CDR2 YSYEKL. CDR3 protein: CASSQWTGGTETQYF. The CDR3 bases are TGCGCCAGCAGCCAGTGGACAGGGGGGACGGAGACCCAGTACTTC.

This clonotype was recorded at least ten times. The rearrangement uses TRBV4-1 and TRBJ1-1; D is undetermined. Per the germline V gene, CDR1 is MGHRA and CDR2 is YSYEKL. Trimming took off 3 bases at V and 8 bases at J, with 16 bases between the two ends. The CDR3 has 14 residues. DNA of the CDR3: TGCGCCAGCAGCCACCCCCCTACCAGCCGCGAAGCTTTCTTT. Protein product: CASSHPPTSREAFF.

With respect to this clonotype: An end of the junction does not agree with germline; a read error may underlie this. The rearrangement links TRBV20-1 to TRBJ2-3, with 8 bases aligning to TRBD2. CDR1 is DFQATT, CDR2 SNEGSKA, per germline (reference sequence). CDR3 size: 17 residues. DNA of the CDR3: TGCTGTGCTAGACGAAGCAGGACTAGCTTCCAGCCAGATACGCAGTATTTT. Its translation: CCARRSRTSFQPDTQYF.

This clonotype was detected ten times or more. The rearrangement uses TRBV20-1 and TRBJ1-1, with 10 bases that match TRBD1. The ends lost 7 bases at V and 1 base at J; junction bases unmatched: 6. Germline V gene lookup returns CDR1 DFQATT and CDR2 SNEGSKA (reference sequence). There are 14 residues in the CDR3. CDR3 region: CSVLRDRGNTEAFF. As DNA, the CDR3 is TGCAGTGTTCTCCGGGACAGGGGGAACACTGAAGCTTTCTTT.

This clonotype was seen many times. This chain links TRBV5-1 with TRBJ2-2; D unresolved. The CDR3 is 12 residues long. Trimming left V 4 bases short and J 3 bases short, with 4 bases between. Looked up from germline, CDR1 is SGHRS and CDR2 is YFSETQ. The CDR3, as DNA: TGCGCCAGCAGCCGGGACACCGGGGAGCTGTTTTTT. Translation: CASSRDTGELFF.

At least ten counts were recorded for this clonotype. V is TRBV20-1 and J is TRBJ1-2; no firm D call. Per germline, CDR1 DFQATT and CDR2 SNEGSKA (reference sequence). V gave up 3 bases and J gave up 7 bases, with 12 bases separating them. CDR3 size: 12 residues. Here the CDR3 reads CSASDYYGGYTF. The CDR3 nucleotides read TGCAGTGCTAGTGATTATTACGGTGGCTACACCTTC.

As concerns this clonotype: One base away lies a much larger clone, so this may be a sequencing read error. This chain joins TRBV24-1 and TRBJ2-1; D unresolved. The CDR3 is 11 residues long. The V gene's germline CDR1 is KGHDR and CDR2 SFDVKD. The germline V and J ends were trimmed by 3 bases and 5 bases, with 1 base remaining between them. The CDR3 here is CATSDNNEQFF. The CDR3 nucleotides read TGTGCCACCAGTGATAACAATGAGCAGTTCTTC.

Turning to this clonotype: At one end, the junction sequence differs from germline, possibly due to a read error. The rearrangement joins TRBV3-1 to TRBJ1-5, with 7 bases aligning to TRBD1. The length of the CDR3 is 17 residues. Germline loops: CDR1 LGHDT, CDR2 YNNKEL (reference sequence). CDR3 bases: TGTGCCACCAGCCAAGCGGACAGGAGGTATAGCAATCAGCCCCAGCATTTT. Its protein is CATSQADRRYSNQPQHF.

This clonotype appeared many times. The chain carries TRBV4-3 and TRBJ1-2; the match to TRBD1 covers 7 bases. V shed 2 bases, J shed 8 bases, and the junction held 11 bases outside the gene matches. The V gene's germline CDR1 is LGHNA and CDR2 YSLEER. The CDR3 spans 15 residues. DNA for the CDR3: TGCGCCAGCAGCCAATGGAAGGGGGCCGCCGGGGGCTACACCTTC. It codes for CASSQWKGAAGGYTF.

This clonotype has ten or more counts. The chain links TRBV29-1 to TRBJ2-6, with 10 bases fitting TRBD1. This CDR3 has 16 residues. From germline, CDR1 is SQVTM and CDR2 ANQGSEA. V was clipped by 3 bases and J by 2 bases; unmatched bases: 4. The CDR3 nucleotides read TGCAGCGTTGAGACAGGGGGCCTAGCTGGGGCCAACGTCCTGACTTTC. Amino acid sequence: CSVETGGLAGANVLTF.

The sample holds many counts of this clonotype. The gene calls are TRBV7-8 and TRBJ2-7; no firm D call. V dropped 5 bases and J dropped 3 bases, with 17 bases sitting between them. The CDR3 consists of 15 residues. Germline V CDR1 and CDR2: SGHVS, FQNEAQ. As DNA, the CDR3 is TGTGCCAGCAGCCAAGGTCTGGGTCAGGTCTACGAGCAGTACTTC. It codes for CASSQGLGQVYEQYF.

The sample holds a few counts of this clonotype. The chain combines TRBV7-2 with TRBJ1-2, with a tentative D call TRBD1 (5 bases). The CDR3 length is 14 residues. Deletions cut 1 base from V and 8 bases from J, with 14 bases between. The germline CDR1 and CDR2 sequences are SGHTA and FQGNSA. The CDR3 region has the DNA TGTGCCAGCAGCTTAGGGGGGAGTCCCTCCGGCTACACCTTC. Amino acid sequence: CASSLGGSPSGYTF.

This clonotype was seen ten or more times. In DNA form, the CDR3 reads TGTGCCAGCAGCGGACAGGACTACTACGAGCAGTACTTC. This translates into CASSGQDYYEQYF. This chain connects TRBV12-3 or TRBV12-4 to TRBJ2-7, with a tentative D call TRBD1 (7 bases). This CDR3 spans 13 amino acids. V lost 6 bases and J lost 3, with 12 bases in between.

This clonotype has a count of ten or more. The chain uses TRBV6-2 or TRBV6-3 and TRBJ1-1; no clear D gene. V was shortened by 0 bases and J by 1 base, with 9 bases between the two germline ends. Germline V gene data show CDR1 as MNHEY and CDR2 as SVGEGT. CDR3 length: 15 residues. In DNA form, the CDR3 reads TGTGCCAGCAGTTACTCGGACGGAGGGAACACTGAAGCTTTCTTT. It yields the protein CASSYSDGGNTEAFF.

This clonotype was observed at least ten times. V is TRBV5-1 and J is TRBJ1-1; 7 bases line up with TRBD1. The germline V gene has CDR1 SGHRS and CDR2 YFSETQ. Trimming took 4 bases from V and 2 from J; bases not matched to a gene: 8. The CDR3 is 15 residues long. In DNA, the CDR3 is TGCGCCAGCAGCCCCCGGACAGGTTCTAACACTGAAGCTTTCTTT. Its protein is CASSPRTGSNTEAFF.

This clonotype was recorded at least ten times. The chain has TRBV29-1 and TRBJ2-6; TRBD1 is a possible D gene (6 bases). The ends were cut back, 6 bases at V and 4 bases at J, with 13 bases in the middle. The CDR3 is 14 amino acids. The V gene's germline CDR1 is SQVTM and CDR2 ANQGSEA. Here the CDR3 reads CSVDTGTGANVLTF. The CDR3 bases are TGCAGCGTGGACACAGGGACCGGGGCCAACGTCCTGACTTTC.

Ten or more counts support this clonotype. This chain connects TRBV12-3 or TRBV12-4 to TRBJ1-1, with D unclear. The CDR3 runs 13 residues. Trimming stripped 6 bases from V and 6 bases from J, with 14 bases between. The CDR3 reads CASRIEGFPEAFF. The CDR3 DNA reads as TGTGCCAGCAGGATCGAGGGTTTCCCTGAAGCTTTCTTT.

This clonotype occurred many times. This chain joins TRBV5-5 and TRBJ1-4, with 8 bases fitting TRBD1. J was trimmed by 5 bases and V by 0 bases; bases with no gene match: 0. The CDR3 contains 14 residues. Germline V gives CDR1 SGHKS, CDR2 YYEKEE (reference sequence). The CDR3 loop is CASSLGTGNEKLFF. The CDR3 DNA reads TGTGCCAGCAGCTTGGGGACAGGGAATGAAAAACTGTTTTTT.

This clonotype was seen at least ten times. This chain uses TRBV20-1 with TRBJ2-5; 9 bases are shared with TRBD2. The V gene end was trimmed by 0 bases and the J gene end by 2 bases; junction bases not matched to a gene: 7. This CDR3 is built from 16 residues. CDR1 is DFQATT, CDR2 SNEGSKA, per germline (reference sequence). DNA of the CDR3: TGCAGTGCTAGAGATGTCGCGGGGGGGGGGCAAGAGACCCAGTACTTC. This gives the protein CSARDVAGGGQETQYF.

This clonotype has ten or more counts. The CDR3 DNA reads as TGCGCCAGCAGCTTGGAGGACGAAGTCTACACAGATACGCAGTATTTT. Translation gives CASSLEDEVYTDTQYF. The rearrangement joins TRBV5-1 to TRBJ2-3; D ambiguous. Between the trimmed V and J ends, which lost 0 bases and 2 bases, there was a span of 13 bases. The CDR3 loop spans 16 amino acids. Germline loops: CDR1 SGHRS, CDR2 YFSETQ.

This clonotype showed up just a few times. This sequence joins TRBV6-5 and TRBJ2-1; tentatively, D is TRBD2 (5 bases). V gave up 4 bases and J gave up 1 base, with 11 bases separating them. The CDR3 runs 15 residues. The germline V gene encodes CDR1 MNHEY and CDR2 SVGAGI. CDR3 nucleotide sequence: TGTGCCAGCAGTTTTACTAGACTTTCCTACAATGAGCAGTTCTTC. This gives the protein CASSFTRLSYNEQFF.